These 10 T cell receptor beta chains share one sample of origin, sequenced in a study of blood T cell repertoires in COVID-19. The repertoire was sequenced with immunoSEQ multiplex PCR; TCRdb's copy has only in-frame clones and lacks some. The repertoire holds 120,000 or so clones, over 75% seen once, with about 1.2% in the top ten. Sequenced input: peripheral blood. The receptor set was obtained from a woman older than 75 with acute or convalescent COVID-19.

The chain joins TRBV5-1 to TRBJ2-5; 9 bases are shared with TRBD2. Per germline, CDR1 SGHRS and CDR2 YFSETQ. V was clipped by 0 bases and J by 1 base; unmatched bases: 4. CDR3 length equals 16 residues. CDR3 protein: CASSLGVAGAQETQYF. CDR3 sequence (DNA): TGCGCCAGCAGCTTGGGGGTAGCGGGGGCCCAAGAGACCCAGTACTTC.

The chain uses TRBV3-1 (or the pseudogene TRBV3-2) and TRBJ1-2; D is perhaps TRBD1 (5 bases). V lost 4 bases, J lost 4 bases, and 16 bases lay in between. CDR3 size: 15 residues. Germline lookup yields CDR1 LGHDT and CDR2 YNNKEL (reference sequence). The CDR3 loop is CASSPLLDSSYGYTF. Written as DNA, the CDR3 is TGTGCCAGCAGCCCTCTCTTAGACAGTTCCTATGGCTACACCTTC.

The chain links TRBV4-2 to TRBJ2-1; 11 nucleotides align to TRBD2. The trim removed 6 bases at V and 5 bases at J, leaving 6 bases unmatched. The CDR3 contains 15 residues. From germline, CDR1 is LGHNA and CDR2 YNFKEQ. The CDR3 DNA follows: TGTGCCAGCAGTCGCCTAGCGGGAGGTAACAATGAGCAGTTCTTC. This translates into CASSRLAGGNNEQFF.

The genes are TRBV28 and TRBJ1-5, with D uncertain. Germline CDR1 is MDHEN and CDR2 is SYDVKM. The CDR3 has 11 residues. The V and J ends lost 10 bases and 10 bases respectively, with 14 bases between them. The CDR3 protein is CATQLRGPQHF. In DNA form, the CDR3 reads TGTGCCACCCAGCTACGGGGACCCCAGCATTTT.

The J gene is TRBJ2-1, the V gene TRBV6-6, with TRBD1 as a possible D gene (8 bases). Germline V gives CDR1 MNHNY, CDR2 SVGAGI (reference sequence). The V gene lost 7 bases and the J gene lost 7 bases, with 20 bases spanning the gap. The CDR3 sequence is 15 residues long. The chain's CDR3 is CASTIGQGGVNEQFF. For the CDR3, the DNA is TGTGCCAGCACCATAGGACAGGGAGGGGTGAATGAGCAGTTCTTC.

The chain has TRBV19 and TRBJ1-2; tentative D call: TRBD1 (5 bases). The germline V gene has CDR1 LNHDA and CDR2 SQIVND (reference sequence). The V end was cut by 9 bases, the J end by 4 bases, with 18 bases between. The CDR3 consists of 14 residues. The CDR3 DNA sequence: TGTGCCAGCCGAATGGGAAGGGGCTCCTATGGCTACACCTTC. Protein sequence: CASRMGRGSYGYTF.

Note on this clone: The junction differs from germline at one of its ends, possibly a read error. The rearrangement links TRBV6-1 to TRBJ1-5; D possibly corresponds to TRBD1 (5 bases). CDR1 and CDR2 from the germline V gene are MNHNS and SASEGT. The CDR3 loop spans 14 amino acids. The CDR3 nucleotides are TGTGCCAGCAGCGAAGGGGCGCAGGGTCAGCCCCAGCATTTT. It encodes CASSEGAQGQPQHF.

The V gene is TRBV2, the J gene TRBJ2-1; D might be TRBD2 (5 bases). CDR3 length equals 15 residues. V lost 4 bases to trimming and J lost 7 bases, with 17 bases between them. CDR1 and CDR2 from the germline V gene are SNHLY and FYNNEI. The CDR3 sequence: CASSVIGLAGNEQFF. Here the CDR3 DNA reads TGTGCCAGCAGTGTAATTGGGCTAGCCGGGAATGAGCAGTTCTTC.

The CDR3 here is CASSLRGGSYEQYF. Here the CDR3 DNA reads TGTGCCAGCAGTCTTCGGGGAGGGTCCTACGAGCAGTACTTC. The gene calls are TRBV6-6 and TRBJ2-7; TRBD2 agrees at 7 bases. CDR3 length: 14 amino acids. Germline V gene sequence: CDR1 MNHNY, CDR2 SVGAGI (reference sequence). V lost 5 bases, J lost 1 base, and 5 bases stayed unmatched.

The genes are TRBV5-1 and TRBJ2-5, with TRBD2 matching over 16 bases. The CDR3 is 18 residues long. Germline V CDR1 and CDR2: SGHRS, YFSETQ. The V and J ends lost 3 bases and 5 bases, in that order; junction bases with no gene match: 10. The CDR3 loop is CASSWTGTSGGAGETQYF. CDR3 nucleotides: TGCGCCAGCAGCTGGACCGGGACTAGCGGGGGGGCTGGGGAGACCCAGTACTTC.